This T cell receptor (beta chain) originates from a study of shared clonotypes between healthy human individuals. Notes on the study in general: Roughly 5.3% of naive CD4 clonotypes were common to several donors. The donor pool, a small one, limited the genetic and exposure-history diversity represented.

All donors qualified as healthy HIV-negative adults and had experienced no recent acute infections or vaccinations. There are 16 residues in the CDR3. The V end lost 4 bases, the J end lost 0 bases, and 14 bases lay between the germline ends. Germline loops: CDR1 SGHRS, CDR2 YFSETQ. Sorted-subset replicate PCRs used about 190 ng of genomic DNA. This amount corresponded to 30,000 to 35,000 T cell genomes. The data were produced by immunoSEQ multiplex PCR, yet TCRdb's version contains in-frame clones alone and is incomplete. The sample records under 750,000 clones, roughly two thirds being singletons. This clone has just a few counts. The antigen is unknown.

The TCR was taken from a woman under 40 in good health. The V and J genes are TRBV5-1 and TRBJ2-1; TRBD2 is a possible D gene (5 bases). Source material: memory CD4+ T cells sorted from blood. Indicated subset: CD45RA-negative fraction. This chain's CDR3 is CASSEGGAASYNEQFF. The CDR3 nucleotides read TGCGCCAGCAGCGAAGGAGGAGCGGCCTCCTACAATGAGCAGTTCTTC.